This TCR beta chain was sequenced for a study of cytomegalovirus exposure and HLA in healthy donors. Broader study findings: In vitro work confirmed that three CMV-associated chains recognize CMV antigens. Altogether, around 160 TCR beta chains were recorded as cytomegalovirus-associated.

Worth noting for this clone: Its antigen is not known.

The length of the CDR3 is 17 residues. The V and J ends lost 1 base and 2 bases, in that order; junction bases with no gene match: 8. From germline, CDR1 is SGHRS and CDR2 YFSETQ. Separate from the roughly 670-subject first cohort, the roughly 120-subject validation cohort was the one that the donors belonged to. Measured with immunoSEQ multiplex PCR; TCRdb has only the in-frame clones, and not every one. This sample has about 150,000 clones, with 89% found just once. The sample was PBMCs. V and J are TRBV5-1 and TRBJ2-1, with TRBD2 matching over 8 bases. This TCR came from a woman in her late teens or twenties in good health and CMV-seropositive. CDR3: CASSLKGRGGTYNEQFF. For the CDR3, the DNA is TGCGCCAGCAGCTTGAAAGGACGGGGGGGTACCTACAATGAGCAGTTCTTC.